This T cell receptor (beta chain) was sequenced for a study of CD8 T cells in ankylosing spondylitis. Study-level findings and limits: What appeared characteristic of ankylosing spondylitis blood was a TCR beta motif of eight highly homologous variants. Reports of some motif variants in reactive arthritis synovial fluid and blood predate this one.

To note about this clonotype: Antigen: not known.

TCRdb re-called the 5' RACE reads with MiXCR, one entry per CDR3 protein. The sample has about 110,000 distinct CDR3 sequences, around 24% seen once. The TCR was taken from a male donor with ankylosing spondylitis. Sequenced input: synovial fluid, either unsorted or a sorted T cell fraction (not recorded which).

DNA of the CDR3: TGCAGTGCTCTCAACTACGAGCAGTACTTC. This encodes CSALNYEQYF. This chain connects TRBV20-1 to TRBJ2-7; no firm D call. Looked up from germline, CDR1 is DFQATT and CDR2 is SNEGSKA (reference sequence). The CDR3 runs 10 residues. Trimming left V 5 bases short and J 3 bases short, with 5 bases between.